This TCR beta chain is from a study of T cells in Graves' hyperthyroidism and ophthalmopathy. Diagnoses used clinical symptoms, serum thyroxine and TRAb, thyroid ultrasound and orbital computed tomography. This clonotype was recorded many times. Amplification of TCR beta CDR3 regions was performed using RNA transcripts as template. TCR CDR3 regions were first amplified by RT-PCR with HTBI primers. TCRdb analysed the multiplex PCR reads with MiXCR anew, one entry per CDR3 protein. The sample lists about 570,000 distinct CDR3 sequences; about 45% were seen once. Trimming removed 1 base at V and 2 bases at J, with 12 bases between. The CDR3 sequence is 15 residues long. Germline CDR1 and CDR2: MGHRA and YSYEKL.

The source of this sequence is an adult woman with Graves' disease, either hyperthyroidism or ophthalmopathy (not recorded which). Sequencing was performed on peripheral blood or thyroid tissue (not recorded which). This chain connects TRBV4-1 to TRBJ2-7; the D gene is possibly TRBD2 (5 bases). The CDR3 DNA is TGCGCCAGCAGCCAAGTGGAGGAAGTTACCTACGAGCAGTACTTC. Translation: CASSQVEEVTYEQYF.